This TCR beta chain came from a study of blood T cell repertoires in COVID-19. Study-wide context: The cDNA or gDNA used as material had been derived from T cells, B-cell-depleted T cells, or PBMCs.

CDR1 is SGHTA, CDR2 FQGNSA, per germline. There are 13 residues in the CDR3. The germline V and J ends were trimmed by 1 base and 6 bases, with 10 bases remaining between them. This clone was detected a few times. Original data processing: How many nucleated cells were present was estimated from reference gene primer amplification. This table comes from immunoSEQ multiplex PCR, and its TCRdb copy is limited to in-frame clones, with some not included. That table is the source of V, J and clone size, and D and trimming were worked out from the DNA. The sample has 150,000 to 200,000 clones, roughly three quarters seen once. Recruitment covered 25 or so US areas and drew participants whose ages spanned roughly 18 to 90 years. Clinical history reported by participants formed the basis on which cohorts were assigned.

V usage is TRBV7-2 and J usage is TRBJ2-7, with D perhaps TRBD2 (5 bases). Sequenced sample: PBMCs or T cells enriched from blood (not recorded which). This receptor was identified in a man aged 55 to 70 who had been exposed to COVID-19. The CDR3 bases are TGTGCCAGCAGCTTAGTTGCTAGCTCCGAGCAGTACTTC. Translated, it gives CASSLVASSEQYF.